This T cell receptor beta chain comes out of a study of glioma-infiltrating T cells after dendritic cell vaccination. Method: immunoSEQ multiplex PCR; TCRdb's copy keeps in-frame clones and lacks some. In the table there are 75,000 to 100,000 clones, approximately 81% of which are singletons. Germline lookup yields CDR1 SGHRS and CDR2 YFSETQ. J lost 9 bases, V lost 3 bases, and 9 bases had no gene match. The CDR3 covers 16 residues. This clonotype was sampled from a human donor with glioblastoma. This sample comprised blood, obtained before dendritic cell vaccination. This chain links TRBV5-1 with TRBJ2-2; 12 bases align to TRBD1. This chain's CDR3 is CASSSGTGGLRRELFF. CDR3 DNA: TGCGCCAGCAGCTCCGGGACAGGGGGCCTCAGAAGGGAGCTGTTTTTT.